A single sample is the source of the 28 T cell receptor beta chains below, sequenced in a study of spatial heterogeneity in lung cancer (dated by TCRdb to about 2019). Per the publication, the time point label means: blood at routine non-recurrence follow-up after resection. The library relied on 5' RACE. The data were produced on a NextSeq 500. TCRdb itself trimmed the public reads at Q25 with fastp, ran MiXCR and retained productive beta chains. When rows share a CDR3 protein, they turn into one entry using the most common DNA and genes. Across this sample there are roughly 70,000 distinct CDR3 sequences, with roughly 8.9% seen only once. Together, the top ten hold around 1.9% of the sample. Sample: PBMCs, taken at follow-up. The receptors were gathered from a female donor with early-stage non-small cell lung cancer.

This clonotype has ten or more counts. The chain combines TRBV3-1 with TRBJ1-1, with a tentative D call TRBD1 (5 bases). Looked up from germline, CDR1 is LGHDT and CDR2 is YNNKEL (reference sequence). V gave up 11 bases and J gave up 3 bases, with 16 bases separating them. CDR3 size: 13 residues. Written as DNA, the CDR3 is TGTGCCTCGACGGGGACTATTGACACTGAAGCTTTCTTT. Protein product: CASTGTIDTEAFF.

This clonotype has ten or more counts. The chain joins TRBV7-2 to TRBJ1-3; D remains ambiguous. Per germline, CDR1 SGHTA and CDR2 FQGNSA. Between the trimmed V and J ends, which lost 3 bases and 4 bases, there was a span of 7 bases. This CDR3 has 13 residues. CDR3 protein: CASSFGVGNTIYF. CDR3 coding DNA: TGTGCCAGCAGCTTTGGAGTCGGAAACACCATATATTTT.

The chain couples TRBV2 to TRBJ2-5; 9 bases line up with TRBD1. Germline loops: CDR1 SNHLY, CDR2 FYNNEI. The CDR3 spans 14 residues. V was pared by 1 base and J by 3 bases, with 0 bases of the junction left unmatched. The CDR3 region is CASSEGTGEETQYF. The CDR3 DNA sequence: TGTGCCAGCAGTGAAGGGACAGGGGAAGAGACCCAGTACTTC.

This clonotype was seen a few times. This chain connects TRBV7-3 to TRBJ2-1; the D gene is possibly TRBD2 (6 bases). Trimming took off 2 bases at V and 6 bases at J, with 14 bases between the two ends. The CDR3 loop spans 15 amino acids. CDR1 is SGHTA, CDR2 FQGTGA, per germline. CDR3 sequence: CASSLYLAGGNEQFF. The CDR3 DNA follows: TGTGCCAGCAGCTTATATCTGGCCGGGGGCAATGAGCAGTTCTTC.

This clonotype was observed many times. The chain is built from TRBV27 and TRBJ2-2; 10 nucleotides agree with TRBD2. From germline, CDR1 is MNHEY and CDR2 SMNVEV (reference sequence). The junction had 7 bases not matched to a gene; V was cut back by 6 bases and J by 3 bases. This CDR3 spans 16 amino acids. The CDR3 region is CASRAGGRGDTGELFF. The CDR3 coding sequence is TGTGCCAGCAGAGCGGGGGGGAGAGGTGACACCGGGGAGCTGTTTTTT.

In its sample, this clonotype was seen many times. V is TRBV5-4 and J is TRBJ2-3, with 9 positions matching TRBD1. V shed 0 bases and J 6 bases; nucleotides not matched to a gene: 5. CDR3 length: 15 residues. Per germline, CDR1 SGHNT and CDR2 YYREEE (reference sequence). CDR3 in amino acids: CASSLEGQGPDTQYF. CDR3 sequence (DNA): TGTGCCAGCAGCTTGGAGGGACAGGGCCCCGATACGCAGTATTTT.

This clonotype was detected many times. This chain connects TRBV20-1 to TRBJ2-1, with 11 bases lining up with TRBD2. The junction had 5 bases not matched to a gene; V was cut back by 5 bases and J by 5 bases. Germline values: CDR1 DFQATT, CDR2 SNEGSKA (reference sequence). This CDR3 comprises 14 residues. Here the CDR3 reads CSAHPGLADNEQFF. For the CDR3, the DNA is TGCAGTGCTCACCCGGGACTAGCGGACAATGAGCAGTTCTTC.

This clonotype was counted at least ten times. The rearrangement joins TRBV6-2 or TRBV6-3 to TRBJ1-5, with D unresolved. CDR1 is MNHEY, CDR2 SVGEGT, per germline. The V gene lost 8 bases and the J gene lost 3 bases, with 8 bases spanning the gap. The CDR3 sequence is 12 residues long. As DNA, the CDR3 is TGTGCCAGCGACAATCCCAATCAGCCCCAGCATTTT. Amino acids: CASDNPNQPQHF.

This clonotype has ten or more counts. The CDR3 DNA reads as TGTGCCAGCAGTTTCGGTGGGGCCAACGTCCTGACTTTC. It yields the protein CASSFGGANVLTF. The V call is TRBV28, the J call TRBJ2-6; D gene uncertain. The CDR3 has 13 amino acids. V gave up 3 bases and J gave up 3 bases, with 3 bases separating them. Germline CDR1 MDHEN, CDR2 SYDVKM.

CDR3 protein: CASMARGRITDTQYF. The CDR3 bases are TGTGCCAGTATGGCCCGAGGCCGGATCACAGATACGCAGTATTTT. The chain combines TRBV19 with TRBJ2-3; D uncertain. The V gene lost 7 bases and the J gene lost 2 bases, with 16 bases spanning the gap. This CDR3 contains 15 residues. The germline CDR1 and CDR2 sequences are LNHDA and SQIVND (reference sequence).

In this sample, this clonotype turned up many times. V and J are TRBV14 and TRBJ1-4, with D tentatively TRBD1 (5 bases). Germline CDR1 reads SGHDN; CDR2 reads FVKESK. V lost 4 bases to trimming and J lost 10 bases, with 19 bases between them. This CDR3 is built from 15 residues. The CDR3 protein is CASSPRGSNDGKLFF. For the CDR3, the DNA is TGTGCCAGCAGCCCACGGGGGTCCAATGATGGAAAACTGTTTTTT.

This chain uses TRBV20-1 with TRBJ1-3, with unresolved D. The CDR3 totals 15 residues. Germline CDR1 DFQATT, CDR2 SNEGSKA (reference sequence). V was cut by 3 bases and J by 0 bases, with 12 bases left in between. CDR3 sequence (DNA): TGCAGTGCTAGGTTTGATGGGATCTCTGGAAACACCATATATTTT. Its protein product is CSARFDGISGNTIYF.

This clonotype was detected once. The rearrangement links TRBV25-1 to TRBJ2-7; 13 positions agree with TRBD2. V lost 6 bases to trimming and J lost 7 bases; unmatched junction nucleotides: 12. Germline CDR1 MGHDK, CDR2 SYGVNS. CDR3 size: 16 residues. The CDR3 DNA follows: TGTGCCAGCAGCCGGACTAGCGGGAGTTCGCCCCGGGAGCAGTACTTC. This codes for CASSRTSGSSPREQYF.

This clonotype was counted a few times. V and J are TRBV7-3 and TRBJ2-1; D unresolved. Germline CDR1 reads SGHTA; CDR2 reads FQGTGA. The CDR3 has 14 amino acids. V lost 5 bases to trimming and J lost 7 bases, with 15 bases between them. CDR3 amino acids: CASSTGAGRNEQFF. The CDR3 DNA reads as TGTGCCAGCAGCACCGGTGCAGGTCGTAATGAGCAGTTCTTC.

This clonotype appeared many times. V and J are TRBV7-2 and TRBJ2-1; the match to TRBD2 covers 9 bases. With V trimmed by 2 bases and J by 9 bases, 11 bases remained unmatched. The CDR3 length is 16 residues. Per the germline V gene, CDR1 is SGHTA and CDR2 is FQGNSA. CDR3 nucleotides: TGTGCCAGCAGCTTATGGGCGGGAGGGACATCTAGTGAGCAGTTCTTC. It specifies CASSLWAGGTSSEQFF.

This clonotype came up many times. The V call is TRBV12-3 or TRBV12-4, the J call TRBJ1-2; D remains unclear. The length of the CDR3 is 13 residues. V gave up 6 bases and J gave up 8 bases, with 16 bases separating them. In DNA form, the CDR3 reads TGTGCCAGCAGGAGGACCGCTTCGGAGGGCTACACCTTC. It specifies CASRRTASEGYTF.

This clonotype was recorded at least ten times. V and J are TRBV12-3 or TRBV12-4 and TRBJ2-3; 7 bases fit TRBD1. The trim removed 5 bases at V and 2 bases at J, leaving 4 bases unmatched. CDR3 size: 14 residues. This CDR3 is CASSTGQYTDTQYF. The CDR3 region has the DNA TGTGCCAGCAGTACGGGACAGTACACAGATACGCAGTATTTT.

This clonotype was counted a few times. The chain is built from TRBV29-1 and TRBJ2-2; D may be TRBD2 (6 bases). Germline loops: CDR1 SQVTM, CDR2 ANQGSEA. V lost 7 bases to trimming and J lost 1 base, with 10 bases between them. The CDR3 is made up of 13 amino acids. CDR3 in DNA: TGCAGCGCACTAGCATGGAACACCGGGGAGCTGTTTTTT. It translates to CSALAWNTGELFF.

This clonotype was found many times. V is TRBV15 and J is TRBJ2-7; 10 bases are a match to TRBD2. V gave up 1 base and J gave up 7 bases; unmatched junction bases: 4. CDR1 and CDR2 from the germline V gene are LNHNV and YYDKDF (reference sequence). The CDR3 is 14 amino acids. This CDR3 is CATSRVLAGEEQYF. The CDR3 coding sequence is TGTGCCACCAGCAGAGTGCTAGCGGGAGAAGAGCAGTACTTC.

In this sample, this clonotype turned up many times. This chain connects TRBV30 to TRBJ2-1; D perhaps matches TRBD2 (5 bases). From germline, CDR1 is GTSNPN and CDR2 SVGIG (reference sequence). The V end was cut by 5 bases, the J end by 10 bases, with 18 bases between. The CDR3 has 13 amino acids. This CDR3 reads CAWAPLLGSEQFF. In DNA form, the CDR3 reads TGTGCCTGGGCCCCCCTACTAGGATCCGAGCAGTTCTTC.

This clonotype has a count of ten or more. The chain uses TRBV19 and TRBJ2-1, with 8 bases fitting TRBD2. With 0 bases clipped from V and 2 bases from J, the junction kept 12 bases outside the gene matches. This CDR3 is 19 amino acids long. Germline assignment: CDR1 LNHDA and CDR2 SQIVND (reference sequence). In DNA, the CDR3 is TGTGCCAGTAGTATAGACGGACGACCGGGACTAGGCCCCTACAATGAGCAGTTCTTC. Translation gives CASSIDGRPGLGPYNEQFF.

This clonotype was recorded at least ten times. The chain couples TRBV9 to TRBJ2-6; D gene unclear. Germline V gives CDR1 SGDLS, CDR2 YYNGEE. The CDR3 is 15 residues long. V was cut by 3 bases and J by 0 bases, with 7 bases left in between. For the CDR3, the DNA is TGTGCCAGCAGCGGCCCAGTCTCTGGGGCCAACGTCCTGACTTTC. This sequence encodes CASSGPVSGANVLTF.

This clonotype was seen ten or more times. The chain links TRBV2 to TRBJ2-5, with D tentatively TRBD1 (5 bases). V was pared by 4 bases and J by 1 base, with 7 bases between. This CDR3 is 13 amino acids long. Per the germline V gene, CDR1 is SNHLY and CDR2 is FYNNEI. CDR3 amino acids: CASSGQRQETQYF. CDR3 bases: TGTGCCAGCAGTGGACAGCGCCAAGAGACCCAGTACTTC.

This chain links TRBV5-1 with TRBJ2-2, with 9 bases aligning to TRBD2. The V gene end was trimmed by 4 bases and the J gene end by 4 bases; junction bases not matched to a gene: 8. The germline gives CDR1 SGHRS, CDR2 YFSETQ. CDR3 length equals 16 residues. The CDR3 bases are TGCGCCAGCAGCCTGATAGCGGGAGTTGGCACCGGGGAGCTGTTTTTT. Its protein product is CASSLIAGVGTGELFF.

The chain employs TRBV14 and TRBJ2-1; 7 bases fit TRBD2. The germline gives CDR1 SGHDN, CDR2 FVKESK. The CDR3 runs to 14 residues. V shed 3 bases and J 7 bases; nucleotides not matched to a gene: 6. As DNA, the CDR3 is TGTGCCAGCAGCCACTCTGGGGGAGGGAATGAGCAGTTCTTC. Residues: CASSHSGGGNEQFF.

The table lists this clonotype with a few counts. This chain connects TRBV7-2 to TRBJ1-5; D is uncertain. Trimming shortened V by 5 bases and J by 5 bases, and 13 bases separated the two germline ends. The V gene's germline CDR1 is SGHTA and CDR2 FQGNSA. CDR3 size: 14 residues. CDR3 sequence reads: CASSRYGPDQPQHF. The CDR3 nucleotides are TGTGCCAGCAGCCGGTATGGGCCGGATCAGCCCCAGCATTTT.

This clonotype was seen at least ten times. CDR3 DNA: TGCAGTGCCATAATTGGGGAGACCCAGTACTTC. Its protein product is CSAIIGETQYF. The rearrangement uses TRBV20-1 and TRBJ2-5, with unresolved D. The germline V and J ends were trimmed by 6 bases and 5 bases, with 10 bases remaining between them. Germline assignment: CDR1 DFQATT and CDR2 SNEGSKA (reference sequence). This CDR3 comprises 11 residues.

The chain has TRBV30 and TRBJ2-1; 8 positions match TRBD2. The germline V gene has CDR1 GTSNPN and CDR2 SVGIG (reference sequence). V lost 2 bases and J lost 1; bases outside the gene matches: 10. CDR3 size: 17 residues. Here the CDR3 reads CAWSKSRLALSYNEQFF. CDR3 coding DNA: TGTGCCTGGAGTAAATCCAGACTAGCGCTATCCTACAATGAGCAGTTCTTC.